This T cell receptor (beta chain) was observed in a study of blood T cells in healthy people across ages. Study as a whole: There was about one barcoded beta molecule captured by template switching per two T cells. Regarding the study as a whole: Roughly linear declines in TCR beta diversity per million T cells occurred with age. The diversity estimates, figures obtained from one million T cells, were considered underestimates. PBMCs left unsorted prevented a conclusive naive versus antigen-experienced comparison.

In the case of this clonotype: What it binds is unknown.

The CDR3 contains 13 residues. Trimming left V 5 bases short and J 5 bases short, with 10 bases between. The V gene's germline CDR1 is SEHNR and CDR2 FQNEAQ (reference sequence). Next came a second PCR, run for about 7 to 11 cycles, which used a sample-barcoded 5' primer along with a J-beta primer mix. TCRdb analysed the 5' RACE reads with MiXCR anew, one entry per CDR3 protein. The sample has about 1 million distinct CDR3 sequences, around 45% seen once. J is TRBJ2-1 and V is TRBV7-9; no firm D call. The sequencing input was blood. This receptor was identified in a woman aged 55-70 years in good health. CDR3 DNA sequence: TGTGCCAGCAGCGGGGTTTTTCACAATGAGCAGTTCTTC. Residues: CASSGVFHNEQFF.